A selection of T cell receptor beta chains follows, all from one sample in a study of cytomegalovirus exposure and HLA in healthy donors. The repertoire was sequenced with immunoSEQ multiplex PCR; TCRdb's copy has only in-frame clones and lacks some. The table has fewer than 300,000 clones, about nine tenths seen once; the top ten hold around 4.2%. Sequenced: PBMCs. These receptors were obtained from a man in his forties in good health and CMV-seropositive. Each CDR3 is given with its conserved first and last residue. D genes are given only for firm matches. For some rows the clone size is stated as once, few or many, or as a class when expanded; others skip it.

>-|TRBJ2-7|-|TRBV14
CASSPDGLKSYEQYF
TGTGCCAGCAGCCCCGACGGACTGAAATCCTACGAGCAGTACTTC
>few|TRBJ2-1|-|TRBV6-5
CASSWAGAGHNEQFF
TGTGCCAGCAGTTGGGCGGGGGCGGGGCACAATGAGCAGTTCTTC
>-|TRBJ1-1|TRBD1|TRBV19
CASSIRRDSPTHYYTEAFF
TGTGCCAGTAGTATCCGCCGGGACAGCCCGACCCACTACTACACTGAAGCTTTCTTT
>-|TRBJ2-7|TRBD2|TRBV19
CASSIAGTSTYEQYF
TGTGCCAGTAGTATAGCCGGGACTAGCACCTACGAGCAGTACTTC
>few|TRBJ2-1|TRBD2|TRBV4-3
CASSQGYGTSGSLNEQFF
TGCGCCAGCAGCCAAGGTTATGGAACTAGCGGGAGTCTCAATGAGCAGTTCTTC
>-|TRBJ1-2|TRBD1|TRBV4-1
CASSQDRGRANYGYTF
TGCGCCAGCAGCCAAGACAGGGGGCGGGCTAACTATGGCTACACCTTC
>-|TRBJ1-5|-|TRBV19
CASSIGPIEPQHF
TGTGCCAGTAGTATAGGGCCGATCGAACCCCAGCATTTT
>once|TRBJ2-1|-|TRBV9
CASSVATGNEQFF
TGTGCCAGCAGCGTAGCTACGGGGAATGAGCAGTTCTTC
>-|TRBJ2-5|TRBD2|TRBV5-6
CASSLERGVGETQYF
TGTGCCAGCAGCTTGGAGCGGGGGGTTGGTGAGACCCAGTACTTC
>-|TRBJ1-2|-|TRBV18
CASSPGQTNNYGYTF
TGTGCCAGCTCACCCGGACAAACGAATAACTATGGCTACACCTTC
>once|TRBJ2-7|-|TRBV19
CASSSRDSYEQYF
TGTGCCAGTAGTTCTCGGGACTCCTACGAGCAGTACTTC
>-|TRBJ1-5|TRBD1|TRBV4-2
CASSQEGDRVLSQPQHF
TGTGCCAGCAGCCAAGAAGGGGACAGGGTTTTAAGTCAGCCCCAGCATTTT
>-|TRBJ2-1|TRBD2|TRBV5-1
CASSLLIGRATYNEQFF
TGCGCCAGCAGCTTACTAATCGGGAGGGCCACCTACAATGAGCAGTTCTTC
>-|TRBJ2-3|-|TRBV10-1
CASSPFGTDTQYF
TGCGCCAGCAGCCCCTTTGGCACAGATACGCAGTATTTT
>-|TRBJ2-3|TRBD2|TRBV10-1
CASSLTSGRAVDTQYF
TGCGCCAGCAGCCTGACTAGCGGGAGGGCCGTAGATACGCAGTATTTT
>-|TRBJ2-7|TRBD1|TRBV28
CASSHPGTGSYEQYF
TGTGCCAGCAGTCACCCCGGGACAGGGTCCTACGAGCAGTACTTC
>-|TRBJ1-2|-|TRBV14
CASSQDLARGYTF
TGTGCCAGCAGCCAAGATCTCGCGAGGGGCTACACCTTC
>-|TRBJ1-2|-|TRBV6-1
CASSPPGANYGYTF
TGTGCCAGCAGTCCTCCGGGTGCGAACTATGGCTACACCTTC
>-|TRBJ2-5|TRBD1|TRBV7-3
CASSRDRGETQYF
TGTGCCAGCAGCCGGGACAGGGGAGAGACCCAGTACTTC
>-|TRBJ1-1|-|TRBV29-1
CSVERNRAFF
TGCAGCGTTGAGCGGAATAGGGCTTTCTTT
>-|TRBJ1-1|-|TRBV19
CASSIMPRVTGEAFF
TGTGCCAGTAGTATAATGCCCAGAGTGACGGGTGAAGCTTTCTTT
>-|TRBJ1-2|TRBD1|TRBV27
CASSLYRGLNGYTF
TGTGCCAGCAGTTTGTACAGGGGGCTGAATGGCTACACCTTC
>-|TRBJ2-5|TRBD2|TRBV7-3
CASSLMGGGYETQYF
TGTGCCAGCAGCTTAATGGGGGGAGGGTATGAGACCCAGTACTTC
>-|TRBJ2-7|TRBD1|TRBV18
CASSPGQGGEQYF
TGTGCCAGCTCACCCGGACAGGGTGGGGAGCAGTACTTC
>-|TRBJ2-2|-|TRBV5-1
CASSASLHGAGELFF
TGCGCCAGCAGCGCATCCCTCCACGGAGCCGGGGAGCTGTTTTTT
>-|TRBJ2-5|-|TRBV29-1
CSVYFQETQYF
TGCAGCGTTTATTTCCAAGAGACCCAGTACTTC
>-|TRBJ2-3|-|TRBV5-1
CASSLGTGGGTDTQYF
TGCGCCAGCAGCTTGGGTACGGGGGGCGGCACAGATACGCAGTATTTT
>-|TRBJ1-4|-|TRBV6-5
CASSYDQSTNEKLFF
TGTGCCAGCAGTTACGATCAGTCAACTAATGAAAAACTGTTTTTT
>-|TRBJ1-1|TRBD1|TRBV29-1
CSVDNRGTTEAFF
TGCAGCGTTGACAACAGGGGGACCACTGAAGCTTTCTTT
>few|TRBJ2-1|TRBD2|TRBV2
CASGEWTRLLYNEQFF
TGTGCCAGCGGCGAGTGGACTAGACTGCTTTACAATGAGCAGTTCTTC
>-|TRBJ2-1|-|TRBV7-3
CASSASSYNEQFF
TGTGCCAGCAGCGCCAGCTCCTACAATGAGCAGTTCTTC
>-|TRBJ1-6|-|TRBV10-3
CAISEPQGPDGIPLHF
TGTGCCATCAGTGAACCCCAGGGGCCAGACGGGATCCCCCTCCACTTT
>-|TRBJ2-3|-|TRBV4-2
CASSQALRGDTQYF
TGTGCCAGCAGCCAAGCGCTTCGCGGAGATACGCAGTATTTT
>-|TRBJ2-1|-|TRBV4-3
CASSQAGGNEQFF
TGCGCCAGCAGCCAAGCCGGAGGCAATGAGCAGTTCTTC
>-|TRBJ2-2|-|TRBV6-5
CASSYSLGGYTGELFF
TGTGCCAGCAGTTACTCCCTAGGGGGTTACACCGGGGAGCTGTTTTTT
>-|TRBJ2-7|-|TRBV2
CASSEIRYTYEQYF
TGTGCCAGCAGTGAAATCAGGTACACCTACGAGCAGTACTTC
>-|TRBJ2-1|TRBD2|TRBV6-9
CASQARLAGYPTYNEQFF
TGTGCCAGCCAGGCTCGGCTAGCGGGGTACCCCACCTACAATGAGCAGTTCTTC
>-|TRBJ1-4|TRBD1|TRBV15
CATSRDLTGSEKLFF
TGTGCCACCAGCAGAGACTTGACAGGGAGTGAAAAACTGTTTTTT
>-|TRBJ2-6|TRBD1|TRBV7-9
CASRLAGTGSSGANVLTF
TGTGCCAGCAGGCTGGCCGGGACAGGGAGCTCTGGGGCCAACGTCCTGACTTTC
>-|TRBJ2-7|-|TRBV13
CASSGGVDGGTYEQYF
TGTGCCAGCAGCGGGGGCGTAGACGGGGGGACCTACGAGCAGTACTTC
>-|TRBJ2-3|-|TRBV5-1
CASSLPEGPSTDTQYF
TGCGCCAGCAGCCTCCCGGAGGGCCCGTCGACAGATACGCAGTATTTT
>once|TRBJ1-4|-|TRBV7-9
CSSSPYSATNEKLFF
TGTTCCAGCAGCCCATATAGTGCAACTAATGAAAAACTGTTTTTT
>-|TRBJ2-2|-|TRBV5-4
CAGQQMNTGELFF
TGTGCCGGCCAACAAATGAACACCGGGGAGCTGTTTTTT
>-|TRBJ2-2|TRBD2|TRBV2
CASRKNRDRLAGGMNTGELFF
TGTGCCAGCAGAAAAAACAGGGATAGACTAGCGGGGGGGATGAACACCGGGGAGCTGTTTTTT
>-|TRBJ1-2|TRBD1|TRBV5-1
CASSWGDRGNYGYTF
TGCGCCAGCAGCTGGGGGGACAGGGGAAACTATGGCTACACCTTC
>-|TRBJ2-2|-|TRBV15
CATSRAAGELFF
TGTGCCACCAGCAGAGCAGCCGGGGAGCTGTTTTTT
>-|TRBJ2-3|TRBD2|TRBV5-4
CASSPSGRVDTQYF
TGTGCCAGCAGCCCTAGCGGGAGAGTGGATACGCAGTATTTT
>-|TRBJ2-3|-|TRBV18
CASSPVITTGADTQYF
TGTGCCAGCTCACCGGTTATAACCACTGGAGCAGATACGCAGTATTTT